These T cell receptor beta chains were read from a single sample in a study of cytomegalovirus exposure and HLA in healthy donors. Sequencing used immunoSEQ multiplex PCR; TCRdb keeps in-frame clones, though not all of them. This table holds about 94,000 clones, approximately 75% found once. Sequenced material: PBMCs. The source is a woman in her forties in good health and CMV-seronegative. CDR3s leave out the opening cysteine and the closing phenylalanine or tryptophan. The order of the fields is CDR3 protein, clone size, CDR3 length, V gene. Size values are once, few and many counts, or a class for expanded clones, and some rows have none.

SVYGQGGIYGYT,-,12,TRBV29-1
ASSATGLGYT,-,10,TRBV9
ASSLAGRAYT,-,10,TRBV28
ASSLGTGGNQPQN,-,13,TRBV27
AWSNYYEQY,-,9,TRBV30
ASSPGTGPEKLF,few,12,TRBV5-1
ASSGSANTGELF,-,12,TRBV6-4
ASIGKAGGWTEAF,-,13,TRBV7-2
ASSPGGSGSGNTIY,once,14,TRBV7-7
ATSRGGHRTYNEQF,-,14,TRBV15
ASSPGKLGEGNTEAF,-,15,TRBV4-1
ASSLGGPMTGNTIY,-,14,TRBV5-4
ASSFPPNSGDTQY,-,13,TRBV7-2
ASSLDGGAGEKLF,-,13,TRBV7-2
ASSPGDRRPEEQY,-,13,TRBV6-5
ASSFRDRTIPYEQY,-,14,TRBV7-2
ATSREGVIADTQY,-,13,TRBV15
ASSITSGGELF,-,11,TRBV7-7
ASSLGGTVRGPQH,-,13,TRBV7-2
ASIDRGNTGELF,-,12,TRBV19
SVAQGGTNEKLF,-,12,TRBV29-1
ASSYSVSGPYGYT,-,13,TRBV6-5
ASSQEPGGSFDQPQH,-,15,TRBV4-1
ASSALGQGIYEQY,-,13,TRBV9
ASSQAGGPGGQY,-,12,TRBV4-3
ASSLGQQSTNEKLF,-,14,TRBV5-8
ASSFPPGFGYT,-,11,TRBV28